This T cell receptor beta chain comes out of a study of shared clonotypes between healthy human individuals (dated by TCRdb to about 2020). Looking at the study overall: Three men and two women, aged 18 to 49 years, made up the cohort. Between about 0.8 and 8.9 billion PBMCs per donor were obtained by leukapheresis. For each donor, CD4 naive and CD4 memory were each run on three plates, CD8 naive on two plates, and CD8 memory on one plate. Different laboratories and diverse techniques were used to prepare libraries and sequence TCR repertoires, to increase sequencing depth and limit assay-specific biases. To estimate repertoire size and how much clonotypes are shared between individuals, the study performed deep sequencing of blood TCR repertoires from roughly five healthy adults. Results and caveats for the whole study, not just this receptor: The small number of donors limited the genetic and exposure-history diversity represented. Compared with non-shared clonotypes, clonotypes shared by all four sorted-subset donors had higher generation probabilities. When several donors were compared, the shared fraction of clonotypes was about 5.2% for naive CD4, approximately 3.3% for naive CD8, 2% to 2.5% for memory CD4, and under 0.5% for memory CD8. Naive subsets generally had larger estimated clonotype richness than memory subsets. Rarefaction of sorted-subset datasets indicated incomplete sequencing despite the large sequencing depth. Based on pairwise subsampling, the degree of clonotype sharing among donors was expected to be affected by sequencing depth. Sampling was limited to blood, and TCR repertoires in tissue likely differ from TCR repertoires in blood.

On this clone itself: The clone's antigen remains unknown. No base-level quality is on record; no much larger clone is a single base apart.

The donors were healthy, HIV-negative adults who had no recently reported acute infections or vaccinations. Only Caucasian adults living in Nashville, Tennessee, USA were represented among the donors. CD4+ T cells were enriched by magnetic negative selection, after which naive cells were positively selected on CD45RA and the negative fraction was taken as the memory subset. Blood was obtained by leukapheresis, after which PBMCs were separated by Ficoll-Histopaque density gradient centrifugation and cryopreserved in liquid nitrogen vapor phase. Analytical flow cytometry was used to check the purity and quantity of every magnetically sorted T cell population. From each sorted fraction, genomic DNA was isolated and quantified by UV absorbance on a Nanodrop 2000c. Trimmed from V: 6 bases; trimmed from J: 8 bases; junction bases lacking a gene match: 3. Including the terminal cysteine and phenylalanine, the CDR3 comprises 12 residues. The only DNA kept is the CDR3, 36 bases in frame from the first base. CDR1 and CDR2 (SNHLY, FYNNEI) derive from the germline V gene.

TCR CDR3 regions were amplified from genomic DNA by multiplex PCR using the deep immunoSEQ assay. Extracted genomic DNA from each cell subset was distributed evenly across all wells of several immunoSEQ 96-well plates, and each plate was treated as a replicate. Each replicate PCR for sorted subsets received about 210 ng genomic DNA, equal to roughly 33,000 T cell genomes. Purified libraries were measured with a Qubit 3.0 fluorometer, size-checked on a Bioanalyzer 2100, and measured again with the KAPA Library Quantification kit. A separate single-read 150-cycle Illumina NextSeq 550 flow cell was used to sequence each immunoSEQ 96-well plate. In the source study's methods: Because only junctional sequences without quality scores were contained in the immunoSEQ output, filtering matching that applied to full-length reads could not be performed. To assign V/J genes and CDR3, sequences were annotated using PyIR, a Python wrapper for IgBLAST v1.9, with IMGT germline references. Reads with weak V/J assignments (E-value above 1e-6), missing CDR3, stop codons, out-of-frame junctions, or ambiguous translated residues were removed. V3J clonotypes were defined as sequences sharing the same inferred V gene, J gene, and CDR3 amino acid sequence. To compute the percentage overlap between repertoires, the number of shared unique clonotypes was divided by the size of the smaller repertoire. RTK rarefaction, the Chao1 estimator, and Recon v2.1 estimates of unobserved clonotypes were used to assess repertoire richness. For all TCRbeta clonotypes obtained by the gDNA method from a few donors, generation probabilities were computed with OLGA. TCRdb took over this immuneACCESS table, retaining in-frame rearrangements with V and J assigned. Such tables are incomplete; in checked studies, under half of the missing clones stem from an unresolved V gene, and the remainder is unexplained. From that table come the V and J calls and clone size; the DNA was used to work out D and trimming. In this sample the table shows roughly 1,000,000 clones, approximately 78% of which occur a single time. Approximately 0.56% of the sample is in the top ten clones.

This TCR came from a man younger than 35 in good health. Some clones in this sample may be carry-over from other donors' samples. The rearranged chain carries TRBV2 and TRBJ1-4, and 7 bases in between align with TRBD1. Source material: memory CD4+ T cells from PBMCs. This sample's cell subset or site label indicates: CD45RA-negative fraction. The CDR3 reads as follows: CASRTGQEKLFF. Here is the DNA: TGTGCCAGCAGGACAGGGCAGGAAAAACTGTTTTTT.